This T cell receptor (beta chain) comes out of a study of early stage breast cancer tumors. Comments on this clone: Its antigen is not known.

V was cut by 4 bases and J by 0 bases, with 10 bases left in between. CDR3 length: 14 residues. Germline V gene data show CDR1 as WSHSY and CDR2 as SAAADI. Study results and limitations: Comparing each tissue with blood distinguished tumor from normal in about 90% of the 16 patients.

Some clones are missing from TCRdb's copy, which holds only in-frame ones; the method was immunoSEQ multiplex PCR. Of roughly 58,000 clones in the sample, about 89% were seen once. Material: blood. The chain couples TRBV10-2 to TRBJ2-7; D may be TRBD2 (6 bases). The clonotype was recovered from a person between 65 and 79 years old with breast cancer. The CDR3 reads CASSVTAGSYEQYF. In nucleotides, the CDR3 is TGCGCCAGCAGTGTAACAGCGGGCTCCTACGAGCAGTACTTC.